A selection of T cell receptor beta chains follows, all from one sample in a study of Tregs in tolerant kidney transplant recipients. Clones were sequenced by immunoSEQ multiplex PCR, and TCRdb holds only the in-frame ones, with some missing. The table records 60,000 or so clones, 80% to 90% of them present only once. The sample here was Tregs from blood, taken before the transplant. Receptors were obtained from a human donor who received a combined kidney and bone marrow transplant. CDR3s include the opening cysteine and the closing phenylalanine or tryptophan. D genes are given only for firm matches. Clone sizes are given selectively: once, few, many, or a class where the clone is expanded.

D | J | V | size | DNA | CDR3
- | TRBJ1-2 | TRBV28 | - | TGTGCCAGCAGTCCCGGGACCCTTATTCTCTATGGCTACACCTTC | CASSPGTLILYGYTF
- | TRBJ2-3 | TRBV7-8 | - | TGTGCCAGCACCACTCGGGGGGCGGGGGGCACAGATACGCAGTATTTT | CASTTRGAGGTDTQYF
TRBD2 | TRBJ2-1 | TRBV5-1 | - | TGCGCCAGCAGCTTGGGGGCTAGCGGGACTAGGGAGCAGTTCTTC | CASSLGASGTREQFF
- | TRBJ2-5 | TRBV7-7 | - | TGTGCCAGCAGCCAAGACTCCCCGGAGACCCAGTACTTC | CASSQDSPETQYF
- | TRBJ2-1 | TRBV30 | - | TGTGCCTGGAGTGTACTGTGGGGGGCCCCCTACAATGAGCAGTTCTTC | CAWSVLWGAPYNEQFF
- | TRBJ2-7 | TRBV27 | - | TGTGCCAGCAGTTTAAGGCAGACGATCTACGAGCAGTACTTC | CASSLRQTIYEQYF
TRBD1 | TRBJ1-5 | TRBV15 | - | TGTGCCACCAGCCGGGACAGAAATCAGCCCCAGCATTTT | CATSRDRNQPQHF
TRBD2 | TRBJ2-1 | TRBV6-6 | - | TGTGCCAGCAGTCTAGCGGGGGGCTTGGGTGAGCAGTTCTTC | CASSLAGGLGEQFF
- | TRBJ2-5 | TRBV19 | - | TGTGCCAGTAGTATCCTCGGGGGGCGCGGGGAGACCCAGTACTTC | CASSILGGRGETQYF
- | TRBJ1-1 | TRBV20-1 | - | TGCAGTGCAAATAGGAACACTGAAGCTTTCTTT | CSANRNTEAFF
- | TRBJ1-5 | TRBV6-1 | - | TGTGCCAGCAAGGTTGGGGTGCAGCCCCAGCATTTT | CASKVGVQPQHF
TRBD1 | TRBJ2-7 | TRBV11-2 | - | TGTGCCAGCAGCCTTGAGGACAGGGCATACCAGCAGTACTTC | CASSLEDRAYQQYF
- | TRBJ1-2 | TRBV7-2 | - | TGTGCCAGCAGGTCGGGGAAGGCAGCAGGCTACACCTTC | CASRSGKAAGYTF
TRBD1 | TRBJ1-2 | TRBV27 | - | TGTGCCAGCAGATCGACAGGGGACGGCTACACCTTC | CASRSTGDGYTF
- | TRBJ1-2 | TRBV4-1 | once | TGCGCCAGCAGCCGAGCCCTTGCCGGGGGCGACTATGGCTACACCTTC | CASSRALAGGDYGYTF